The rows below give T cell receptor beta chains drawn from one sample of a study of blood T cell repertoires in COVID-19. Sequencing was performed with immunoSEQ multiplex PCR; in TCRdb, only in-frame clones are kept and a portion is missing. Of around 190,000 clones in the sample, approximately 85% were seen once. Sequenced material: peripheral blood. Receptor source: a woman aged 55 to 70 with acute or convalescent COVID-19. Both conserved end residues are part of each CDR3. Each record gives: J gene, D gene, V gene, clone size, CDR3 DNA, CDR3 protein. The D gene is left open where the match is weak. A row's size may be missing; if present it is once, few, many or a size class.

>TRBJ1-2|.|TRBV6-1|.
TGTGCCAGCAGTGAAGGCGGGGGGGGCTATGGCTACACCTTC
CASSEGGGGYGYTF
>TRBJ1-1|TRBD1|TRBV27|few
TGTGCCAGCAGAACGGACAGGGGACTGAACACTGAAGCTTTCTTT
CASRTDRGLNTEAFF
>TRBJ1-1|.|TRBV5-5|.
TGTGCCAGCGGTACAGGGATTGCTGAAGCTTTCTTT
CASGTGIAEAFF
>TRBJ1-2|.|TRBV6-5|.
TGTGCCAGCGATAGTTCTCACGGTCTATACGGCTACACCTTC
CASDSSHGLYGYTF
>TRBJ1-5|.|TRBV7-8|.
TGTGCCAGCAGCAAGGGACCGCGAGGGGGTCAGCCCCAGCATTTT
CASSKGPRGGQPQHF
>TRBJ2-1|TRBD1|TRBV6-5|.
TGTGCCAGCAGTCCCCGGACAGGGGGGCAGTTCTTC
CASSPRTGGQFF
>TRBJ1-5|.|TRBV6-2/TRBV6-3|.
TGTGCCAGCAGTATCCATCGACAGGACCTGGGGCCCCAGCATTTT
CASSIHRQDLGPQHF
>TRBJ2-1|TRBD2|TRBV4-2|.
TGTGCCAGCAGCCAAGCTCTAGCGGCCTACAATGAGCAGTTCTTC
CASSQALAAYNEQFF
>TRBJ1-2|.|TRBV19|.
TGTGCCAGTAACGGTCAGGGCCCCTATGGCTACACCTTC
CASNGQGPYGYTF
>TRBJ1-1|TRBD1|TRBV10-3|.
TGTGCCATCAGCGGACAGGCGAACACTGAAGCTTTCTTT
CAISGQANTEAFF
>TRBJ1-2|TRBD1|TRBV11-2|.
TGTGCCAGCAGCTTTTTCACAGGGGGCGCAGAAGGCTACACCTTC
CASSFFTGGAEGYTF
>TRBJ2-7|.|TRBV2|once
TGTGCCAGCAGTTCTCAGGGTGGCGAGCAGTACTTC
CASSSQGGEQYF